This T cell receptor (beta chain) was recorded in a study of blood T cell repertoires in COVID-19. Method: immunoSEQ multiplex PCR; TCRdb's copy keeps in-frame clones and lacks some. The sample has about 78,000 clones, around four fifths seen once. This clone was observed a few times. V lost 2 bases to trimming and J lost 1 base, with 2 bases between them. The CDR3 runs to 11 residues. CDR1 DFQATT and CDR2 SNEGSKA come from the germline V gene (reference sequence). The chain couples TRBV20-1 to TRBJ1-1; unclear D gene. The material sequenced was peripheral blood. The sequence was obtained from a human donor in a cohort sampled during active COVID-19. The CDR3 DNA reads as TGCAGTGCTAGACAGAACACTGAAGCTTTCTTT. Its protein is CSARQNTEAFF.